Sequencing of this TCR beta chain was carried out in a study of T cells in Graves' hyperthyroidism and ophthalmopathy. Study in general: Prior to any treatment, at the point of initial diagnosis, peripheral blood was collected. Study-wide results and caveats: A model using 13 V-J features told ophthalmopathy apart from stable hyperthyroidism. Ophthalmopathy was identified by the model a median about seven months ahead of onset.

From RNA transcripts, TCR beta CDR3 regions were amplified. The TCR CDR3 first-round RT-PCR relied on the HTBI primer set. TCRdb re-analysed the multiplex PCR reads in MiXCR, keeping a single row per CDR3 protein. The table shows about 210,000 distinct CDR3 sequences, with roughly 15% occurring only once. Stable disease denoted Graves' hyperthyroidism without ophthalmopathy progression within 18 months. Regarding this clonotype: What it binds is unknown.

The germline V gene encodes CDR1 MNHEY and CDR2 SMNVEV (reference sequence). This CDR3 has 16 amino acids. V shed 7 bases and J shed 4 bases, with 23 bases lying between them. The gene calls are TRBV27 and TRBJ2-7; the D call may be TRBD1 or TRBD2 (5 bases each). This receptor was identified in a man in his fifties with Graves' hyperthyroidism. The sample comprised blood. CDR3 region: CASMGTEGQRTYEQYF. The CDR3 bases are TGTGCCAGCATGGGGACGGAAGGTCAACGAACGTACGAGCAGTACTTC.